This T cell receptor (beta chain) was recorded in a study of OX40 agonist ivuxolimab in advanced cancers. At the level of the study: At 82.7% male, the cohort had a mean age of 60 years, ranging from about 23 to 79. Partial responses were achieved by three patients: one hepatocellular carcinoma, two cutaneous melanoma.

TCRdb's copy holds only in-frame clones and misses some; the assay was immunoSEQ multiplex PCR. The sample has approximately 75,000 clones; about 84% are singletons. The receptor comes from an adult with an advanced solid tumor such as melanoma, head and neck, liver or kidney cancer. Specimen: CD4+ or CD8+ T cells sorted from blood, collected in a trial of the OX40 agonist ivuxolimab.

DNA of the CDR3: TGCAGCGCCGGAGCGGGGGGTGGGCAGCAGTACTTC. This codes for CSAGAGGGQQYF. The rearrangement links TRBV29-1 to TRBJ2-7, with TRBD2 identical over 9 bases. J gave up 8 bases and V 7 bases, and 9 bases lay outside the gene matches. The V gene's germline CDR1 is SQVTM and CDR2 ANQGSEA. This CDR3 spans 12 amino acids.